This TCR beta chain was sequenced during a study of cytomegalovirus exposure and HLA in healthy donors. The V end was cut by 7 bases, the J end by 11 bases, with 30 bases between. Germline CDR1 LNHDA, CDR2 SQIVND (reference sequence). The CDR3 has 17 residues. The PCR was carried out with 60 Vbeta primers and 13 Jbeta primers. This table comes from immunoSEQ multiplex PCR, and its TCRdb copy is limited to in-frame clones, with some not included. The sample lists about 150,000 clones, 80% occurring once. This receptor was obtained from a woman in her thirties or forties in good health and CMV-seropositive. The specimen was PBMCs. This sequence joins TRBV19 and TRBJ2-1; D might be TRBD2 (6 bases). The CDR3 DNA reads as TGTGCCAGTAAGATCCCAGGCCAATATAGCGGCCCTGGGCAGCAGTTCTTC. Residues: CASKIPGQYSGPGQQFF.